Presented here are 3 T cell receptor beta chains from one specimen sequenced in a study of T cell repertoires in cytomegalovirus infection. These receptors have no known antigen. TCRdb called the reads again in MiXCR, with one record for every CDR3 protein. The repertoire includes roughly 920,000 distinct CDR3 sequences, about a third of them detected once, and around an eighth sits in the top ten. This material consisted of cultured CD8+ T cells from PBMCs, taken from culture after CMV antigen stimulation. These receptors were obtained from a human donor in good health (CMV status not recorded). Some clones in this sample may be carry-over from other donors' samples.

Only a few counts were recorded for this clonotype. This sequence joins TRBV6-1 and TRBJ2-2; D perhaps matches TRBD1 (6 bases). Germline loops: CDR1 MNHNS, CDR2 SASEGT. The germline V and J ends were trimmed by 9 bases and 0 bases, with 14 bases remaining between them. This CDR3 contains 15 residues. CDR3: CASFIWTANTGELFF. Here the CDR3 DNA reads TGTGCCAGTTTCATTTGGACAGCGAACACCGGGGAGCTGTTTTTT.

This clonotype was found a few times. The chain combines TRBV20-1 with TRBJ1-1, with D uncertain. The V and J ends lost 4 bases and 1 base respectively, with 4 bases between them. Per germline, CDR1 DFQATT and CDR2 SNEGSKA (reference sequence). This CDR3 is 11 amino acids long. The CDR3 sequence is CSATENTEAFF. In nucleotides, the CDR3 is TGCAGTGCTACAGAGAACACTGAAGCTTTCTTT.

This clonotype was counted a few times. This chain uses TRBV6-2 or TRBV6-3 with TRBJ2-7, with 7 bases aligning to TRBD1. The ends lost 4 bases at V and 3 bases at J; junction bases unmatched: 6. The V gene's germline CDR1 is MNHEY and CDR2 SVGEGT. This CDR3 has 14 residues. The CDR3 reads CASSSSRDSYEQYV. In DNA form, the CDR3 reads TGTGCCAGCAGTTCCTCAAGGGACAGCTACGAGCAGTACGTC.